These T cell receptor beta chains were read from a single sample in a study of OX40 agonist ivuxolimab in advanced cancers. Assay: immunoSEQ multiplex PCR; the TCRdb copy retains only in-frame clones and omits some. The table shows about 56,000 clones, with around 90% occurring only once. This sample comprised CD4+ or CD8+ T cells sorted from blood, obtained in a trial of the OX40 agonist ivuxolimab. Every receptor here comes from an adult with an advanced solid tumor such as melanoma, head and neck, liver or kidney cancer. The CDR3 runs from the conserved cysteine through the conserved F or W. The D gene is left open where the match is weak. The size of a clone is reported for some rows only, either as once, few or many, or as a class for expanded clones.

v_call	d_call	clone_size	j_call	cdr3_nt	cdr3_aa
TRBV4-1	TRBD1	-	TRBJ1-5	TGCGCCAGCAGTCTCGGACAGGATGACTATCAGCCCCAGCATTTT	CASSLGQDDYQPQHF
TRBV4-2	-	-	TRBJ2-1	TGTGCCAGCAGCCCCAGACTTAGCTGGGAGGAGTATGGTGAGCAGTTCTTC	CASSPRLSWEEYGEQFF
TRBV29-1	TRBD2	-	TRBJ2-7	TGCAGCGTTGAAGGTCCAGAACTAGCGGAGTCCTCCTACGAGCAGTACTTC	CSVEGPELAESSYEQYF
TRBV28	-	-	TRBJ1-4	TGTGCCAGCAGTTTATGGGACGTGAATGAAAAACTGTTTTTT	CASSLWDVNEKLFF
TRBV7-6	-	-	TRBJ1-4	TGTGCCAGCAGCTCCGGGTTATTGGGTGAAAAACTGTTTTTT	CASSSGLLGEKLFF
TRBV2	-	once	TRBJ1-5	TGTGCCAGCAGTGAAATGGCCGGGACACCCGATCAGCCCCAGCATTTT	CASSEMAGTPDQPQHF
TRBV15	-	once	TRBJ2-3	TGTGCCACCAGCACCCCGGCTCGTTTGGGCACAGATACGCAGTATTTT	CATSTPARLGTDTQYF
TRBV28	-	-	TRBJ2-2	TGTGCCAGCAGTCGGCCCCAAGTTGGCGGGACATTCACCGGGGAGCTGTTTTTT	CASSRPQVGGTFTGELFF
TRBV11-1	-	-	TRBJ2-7	TGTGCCAGCAGCTCATTAGGGGTTGAGCAGTACTTC	CASSSLGVEQYF
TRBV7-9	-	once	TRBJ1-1	TGTGCCAGCAGCTTAGTTGGAGCGAGCACTGAAGCTTTCTTT	CASSLVGASTEAFF
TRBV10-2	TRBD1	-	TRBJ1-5	TGCGCCAGCAGGACAGGGGGCCAAAGCAATCAGCCCCAGCATTTT	CASRTGGQSNQPQHF
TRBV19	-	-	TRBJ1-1	TGTGCCAGTAGTATGGCCTCAGGAGGGTTCGGTCCTGAAGCTTTCTTT	CASSMASGGFGPEAFF
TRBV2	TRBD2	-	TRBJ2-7	TGTGCCAGCAGTTCCACGGGGGACGGGAGGGCCTACGAGCAGTACTTC	CASSSTGDGRAYEQYF
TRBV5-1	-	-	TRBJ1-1	TGCGCCAGCAGCTTGGCCGGGCAGAGGAACACTGAAGCTTTCTTT	CASSLAGQRNTEAFF
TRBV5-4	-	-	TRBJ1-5	TGTGCCAGCAGCGCAGGGGAGAACGGCAATCAGCCCCAGCATTTT	CASSAGENGNQPQHF
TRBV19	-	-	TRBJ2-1	TGTGCCAGTAGTATATTTCGCAGGGGTGATGAGCAGTTCTTC	CASSIFRRGDEQFF
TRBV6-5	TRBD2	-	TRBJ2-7	TGTGCCAGCAGTCCGGGACTAGCCGCCTACGAGCAGTACTTC	CASSPGLAAYEQYF
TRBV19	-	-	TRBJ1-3	TGTGCCAGTAGCCTGATCTCTGGAAACACCATATATTTT	CASSLISGNTIYF
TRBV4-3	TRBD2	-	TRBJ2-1	TGCGCCAGCAGCCAAGTGGGGGAGGGTTCGGAGCAGTTCTTC	CASSQVGEGSEQFF
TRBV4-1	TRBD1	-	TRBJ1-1	TGCGCCAGCAGCCTAACGACGGACAGGGCCAACACTGAAGCTTTCTTT	CASSLTTDRANTEAFF
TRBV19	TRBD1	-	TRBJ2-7	TGTGCCAGTAGTATAGTGGCAGGGGGAAGCTCCTACGAGCAGTACTTC	CASSIVAGGSSYEQYF
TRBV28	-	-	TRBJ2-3	TGTGCCAGCAGATCCCCGGGTAGCACAGATACGCAGTATTTT	CASRSPGSTDTQYF
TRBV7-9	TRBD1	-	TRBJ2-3	TGTGCCAGCAGCTTGGGACAGCTCCCAGATACGCAGTATTTT	CASSLGQLPDTQYF
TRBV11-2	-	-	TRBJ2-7	TGTGCCAGCAGCGCCACGTACGAGCAATACTTC	CASSATYEQYF
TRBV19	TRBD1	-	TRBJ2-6	TGTGCCAGTAGTACGGACAGGGCGTCCTCTGGGGCCAACGTCCTGACTTTC	CASSTDRASSGANVLTF
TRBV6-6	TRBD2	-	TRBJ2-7	TGTGCCAGCTGGAGCGGGAGGCACGACTCCTACGAGCAGTACTTC	CASWSGRHDSYEQYF
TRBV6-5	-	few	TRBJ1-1	TGTGCCAGCAGCCCTAGGGCCACTGAAGCTTTCTTT	CASSPRATEAFF
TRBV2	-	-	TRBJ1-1	TGTTCGAACACTGAAGCTTTCTTT	CSNTEAFF
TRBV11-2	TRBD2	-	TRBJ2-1	TGTGCCAGCAGCGAGGGACTAGCGGGAGTGAATGAGCAGTTCTTC	CASSEGLAGVNEQFF
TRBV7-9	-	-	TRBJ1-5	TGTGCCAGCGCTAGAGGGTTGAATCAGCCCCAGCATTTT	CASARGLNQPQHF
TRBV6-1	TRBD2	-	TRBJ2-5	TGTGCCAGCAGTGAATTCTCTAGCGGGAGCTCAGAGACCCAGTACTTC	CASSEFSSGSSETQYF
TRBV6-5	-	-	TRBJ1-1	TGTGCCAGCAGTTACTCGAGGAACACTGAAGCTTTCTTT	CASSYSRNTEAFF
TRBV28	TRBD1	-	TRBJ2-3	TGTGCCAGCAGTAGCCCCGGGACAGCCGGCACAGATACGCAGTATTTT	CASSSPGTAGTDTQYF
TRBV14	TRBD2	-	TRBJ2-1	TGTGCCAGCAGCCAACCCCTAGCGGTTCCTAACGACAATGAGCAGTTCTTC	CASSQPLAVPNDNEQFF
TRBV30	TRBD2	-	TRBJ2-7	TGTGCCTGGTCAGCGGGAGGGTCCTACGAGCAGTACTTC	CAWSAGGSYEQYF
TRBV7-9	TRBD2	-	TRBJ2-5	TGTGCCAGCAGCGGACTAGCAGCCTTCGAGACCCAGTACTTC	CASSGLAAFETQYF
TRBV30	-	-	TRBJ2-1	TGTGCCTGGACACCAGGTTACAATGAGCAGTTCTTC	CAWTPGYNEQFF
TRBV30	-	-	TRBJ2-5	TGTGCCTGGAGGGCCGGGCAGGGGGAGACCCAGTACTTC	CAWRAGQGETQYF